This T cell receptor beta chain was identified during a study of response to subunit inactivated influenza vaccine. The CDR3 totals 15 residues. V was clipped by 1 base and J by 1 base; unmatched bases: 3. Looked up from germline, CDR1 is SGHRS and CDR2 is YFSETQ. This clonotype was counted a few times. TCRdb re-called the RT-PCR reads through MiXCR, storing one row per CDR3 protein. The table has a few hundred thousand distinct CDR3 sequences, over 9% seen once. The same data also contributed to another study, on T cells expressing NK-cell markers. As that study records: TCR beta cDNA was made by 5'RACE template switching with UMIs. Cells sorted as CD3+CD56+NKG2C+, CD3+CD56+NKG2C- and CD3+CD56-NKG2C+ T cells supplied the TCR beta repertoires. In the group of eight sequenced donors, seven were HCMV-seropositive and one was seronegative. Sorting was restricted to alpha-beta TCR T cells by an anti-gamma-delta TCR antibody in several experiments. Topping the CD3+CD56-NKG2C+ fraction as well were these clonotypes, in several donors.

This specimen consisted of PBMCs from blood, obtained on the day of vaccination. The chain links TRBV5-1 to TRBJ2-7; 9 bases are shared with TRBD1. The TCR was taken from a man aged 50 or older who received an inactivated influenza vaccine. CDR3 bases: TGCGCCAGCAGCTTGATTGGACAGGGGTCCTACGAGCAGTACTTC. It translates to CASSLIGQGSYEQYF.